This record concerns one TCR beta chain sequence. Antigen specificity is unknown. The method was immunoSEQ multiplex PCR; TCRdb's version includes in-frame clones alone and lacks a portion of them. In the table there are 110,000 to 150,000 clones, roughly 93% of which are singletons. These data originate in a study of T cell responses to AZD1222 COVID-19 vaccine. CDR3 length: 15 residues. Germline CDR1 GTSNPN, CDR2 SVGIG (reference sequence). Trimming removed 0 bases from V and 2 bases from J, with 14 bases in between. Findings of the study overall: The reported proportion of spike-specific TCRs targeting unmutated variant regions was nearly half.

Sample: peripheral blood, taken after recovery from COVID-19. This chain uses TRBV30 with TRBJ2-7; the D gene is possibly TRBD1 (6 bases). The TCR comes from an adult who had recovered from COVID-19. CDR3 residues: CAWSVPGRGAYEQYF. The CDR3 coding sequence is TGTGCCTGGAGTGTACCCGGCAGGGGAGCCTACGAGCAGTACTTC.